The clone carrying this T cell receptor (beta chain) was detected only a few times. V gave up 6 bases and J gave up 6 bases; unmatched junction bases: 16. The germline CDR1 and CDR2 sequences are SEHNR and FQNEAQ (reference sequence). The CDR3 contains 17 residues. The source of the sample is a study of blood T cell repertoires in COVID-19. Study background: Acute and convalescent COVID-19 samples came from the United States, Italy and Spain. The cDNA or gDNA used as material had been derived from T cells, B-cell-depleted T cells, or PBMCs.

Per the study methods: Amplification of reference gene primers provided the estimated nucleated cell counts. Sequenced by immunoSEQ multiplex PCR; TCRdb stores in-frame clones only, minus some. For V, J and clone size, that table is used; D and trimming come from the DNA. Among some 370,000 clones listed, around 90% were seen once. The receptor comes from a man between 18 and 29 years old with active or convalescent COVID-19. Source material: peripheral blood. The chain combines TRBV7-9 with TRBJ1-1, with TRBD1 matching over 10 bases. The CDR3 protein is CASRGFGTGEDGPEAFF. The CDR3 DNA is TGTGCCAGCAGGGGGTTCGGGACAGGGGAGGATGGGCCTGAAGCTTTCTTT.